This TCR beta chain originates from a study of blood T cell repertoires in COVID-19 (TCRdb year 2020). About the investigation overall: Samples from collaborators originated in the United States, Italy and Spain and spanned both the acute and convalescent phases of COVID-19. The material from the prospective study consisted of cDNA or gDNA derived from T cells, B-cell-depleted T cells, or PBMCs. The dataset comprised deeply sampled blood TCRbeta repertoires from subjects exposed to, actively infected with, or recovered from COVID-19. The repertoires were released in a freely available public database intended as a resource for research on the immune response to SARS-CoV-2. The samples were drawn from two sources: the first 160 participants of the ongoing ImmuneRACE study, and 1,000 to 1,500 subjects contributed by 6 global collaborators. The sample metadata nearly always contained a de-identified subject ID, COVID-19 status, age in years and sex. Where available, HLA class I and class II types were obtained from metadata supplied by the sample provider rather than from assay-based typing. What the authors observed across the whole study: How much clinical and demographic metadata was included differed by source and by participant, and the metadata was provided uncurated.

For CDR1 and CDR2, the germline V gene lists KGHDR and SFDVKD. From the cysteine up to the phenylalanine, the CDR3 has a length of 15 residues. Left in the record is the CDR3 DNA by itself, 45 bases read in frame from the first base. V is pared back by 5 bases and J by 2 bases, with 15 bases lying between the germline termini. TCRbeta CDR3 regions were amplified from genomic DNA using the immunoSEQ Assay, a bias-controlled multiplex PCR. As for how the authors treated the data: The number of nucleated cells in each sample was estimated from the amplification of reference gene primers within the assay. To quantify the absolute abundance of each unique TCRbeta CDR3 rearrangement, sequence reads were collapsed and filtered. For each sample, productive Simpson clonality was calculated as the square root of Simpson's diversity index over productive rearrangements. TCRdb holds this immuneACCESS table with in-frame rearrangements only. Some clones are missing; in checked studies, unresolved V genes explain under half, and the rest has no known cause. V and J calls and clone size come straight from that table; D and trimming were deduced from the DNA. In all, the sample holds roughly 380,000 clones, and roughly 87% of those were seen once. The ten largest clonotypes hold 2.5% to 3% of the sample.

As for this clone: The clone's antigen remains unknown. Base-call qualities are not available, and no considerably larger clone is one nucleotide away.

Enrolling through a virtual design, the prospective study's participants ranged in age from about 18 to 89 years and lived across roughly 24 United States geographic areas. In the prospective study, participants were assigned to cohorts based on the clinical history participants reported in a screening survey and a study questionnaire. For ImmuneRACE Cohort 3, a participant was defined as recovered based on two consecutive negative NP/OP PCR tests, clearance by a healthcare professional, or resolution of symptoms. Mobile phlebotomists in the prospective study collected whole blood, serum and a nasopharyngeal or oropharyngeal swab from every participant. Additional blood draws and questionnaires over an approximately 2-month period could optionally be provided by prospective study participants. Before DNA extraction, prospective study blood samples were shipped either frozen or at room temperature.

The V and J segments used are TRBV24-1 and TRBJ2-7, with a weak D call of TRBD2 (6 bases match). The source of this sequence is a woman aged 25 to 39 who had recovered from COVID-19. The material sequenced was PBMCs or T cells enriched from blood (not recorded which). The CDR3 region has the sequence CATSARGGLAYEQYF. The base sequence is TGTGCCACCAGTGCCCGAGGAGGGTTGGCCTACGAGCAGTACTTC.